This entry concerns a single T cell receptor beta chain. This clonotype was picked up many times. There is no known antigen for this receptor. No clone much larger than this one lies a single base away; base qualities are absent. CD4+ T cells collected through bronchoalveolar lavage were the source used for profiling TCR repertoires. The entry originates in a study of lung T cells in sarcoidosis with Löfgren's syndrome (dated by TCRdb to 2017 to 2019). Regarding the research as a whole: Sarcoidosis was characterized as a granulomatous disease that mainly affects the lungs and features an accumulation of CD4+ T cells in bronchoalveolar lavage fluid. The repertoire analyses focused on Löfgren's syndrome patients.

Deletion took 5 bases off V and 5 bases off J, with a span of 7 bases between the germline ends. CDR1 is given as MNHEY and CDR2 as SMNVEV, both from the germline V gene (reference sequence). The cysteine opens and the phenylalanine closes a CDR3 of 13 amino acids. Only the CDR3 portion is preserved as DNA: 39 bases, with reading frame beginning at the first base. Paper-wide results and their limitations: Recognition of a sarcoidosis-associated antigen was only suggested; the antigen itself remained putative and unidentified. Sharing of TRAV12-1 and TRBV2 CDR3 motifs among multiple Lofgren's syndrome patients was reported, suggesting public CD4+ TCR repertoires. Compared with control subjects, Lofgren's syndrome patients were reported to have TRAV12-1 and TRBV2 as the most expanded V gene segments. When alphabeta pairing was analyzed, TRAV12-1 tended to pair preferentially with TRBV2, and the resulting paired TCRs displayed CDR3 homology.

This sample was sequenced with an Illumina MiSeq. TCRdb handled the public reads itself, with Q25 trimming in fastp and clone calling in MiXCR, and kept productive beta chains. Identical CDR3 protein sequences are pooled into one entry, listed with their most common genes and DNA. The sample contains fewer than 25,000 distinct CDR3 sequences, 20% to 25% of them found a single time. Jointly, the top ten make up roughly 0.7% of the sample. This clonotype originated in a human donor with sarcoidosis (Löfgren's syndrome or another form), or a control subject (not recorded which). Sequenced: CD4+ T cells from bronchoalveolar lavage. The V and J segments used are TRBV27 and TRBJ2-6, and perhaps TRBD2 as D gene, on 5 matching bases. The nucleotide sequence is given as TGTGCCAGCAGTCGGGATTGGGCCAACGTCCTGACTTTC. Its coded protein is CASSRDWANVLTF.